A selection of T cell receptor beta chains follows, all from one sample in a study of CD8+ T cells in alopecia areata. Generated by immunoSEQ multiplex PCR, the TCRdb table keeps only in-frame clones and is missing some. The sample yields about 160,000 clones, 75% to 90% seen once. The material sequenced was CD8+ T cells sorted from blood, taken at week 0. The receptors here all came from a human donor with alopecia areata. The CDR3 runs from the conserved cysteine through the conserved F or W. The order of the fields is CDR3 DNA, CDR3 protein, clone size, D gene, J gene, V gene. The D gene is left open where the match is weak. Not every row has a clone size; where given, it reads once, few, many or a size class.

CDR3 DNA: TGTGCCAGCAGCTCCTTTACGGCAGAAGGGAAACATCAGCCCCAGCATTTT
CDR3 protein: CASSSFTAEGKHQPQHF
clone size: -
D gene: -
J gene: TRBJ1-5
V gene: TRBV7-9

CDR3 DNA: TGCGCCAGCAGTCCCGGGACATCAAGCTCCTACGAGCAGTACTTC
CDR3 protein: CASSPGTSSSYEQYF
clone size: -
D gene: -
J gene: TRBJ2-7
V gene: TRBV5-1

CDR3 DNA: TGTGCCTGGAGGTCTAATGAAAAACTGTTTTTT
CDR3 protein: CAWRSNEKLFF
clone size: -
D gene: -
J gene: TRBJ1-4
V gene: TRBV30

CDR3 DNA: TGCGCCAGCGCCTCGGACCTGGGAGGGGAGCTGTTTTTT
CDR3 protein: CASASDLGGELFF
clone size: -
D gene: -
J gene: TRBJ2-2
V gene: TRBV10-1

CDR3 DNA: TGCGCCAGCAGCTTAAGGTCCTACGAGCAGTACTTC
CDR3 protein: CASSLRSYEQYF
clone size: -
D gene: -
J gene: TRBJ2-7
V gene: TRBV5-1

CDR3 DNA: TGTGCCAGCAGGAAAGGACAGGGACTTGCGCCCCAGCATTTT
CDR3 protein: CASRKGQGLAPQHF
clone size: -
D gene: TRBD1
J gene: TRBJ1-5
V gene: TRBV2

CDR3 DNA: TGTGCCAGCAGCATAGGGACAAACATGAACACTGAAGCTTTCTTT
CDR3 protein: CASSIGTNMNTEAFF
clone size: -
D gene: -
J gene: TRBJ1-1
V gene: TRBV7-6

CDR3 DNA: TGTGCCTGGAGTGTAGTCTACACCGGGGAGCTGTTTTTT
CDR3 protein: CAWSVVYTGELFF
clone size: -
D gene: -
J gene: TRBJ2-2
V gene: TRBV30

CDR3 DNA: TGTGCCAGCAGCCTTCGAGGGGTATTACGGGATGAGCAGTTCTTC
CDR3 protein: CASSLRGVLRDEQFF
clone size: -
D gene: -
J gene: TRBJ2-1
V gene: TRBV7-2

CDR3 DNA: TGTGCCAGCAGCCCAGCGAGTAGGGCTAGCGCCGAGCAGTACTTC
CDR3 protein: CASSPASRASAEQYF
clone size: -
D gene: -
J gene: TRBJ2-7
V gene: TRBV7-9

CDR3 DNA: TGCGCCAGCAGCCTGAGGGGACCGGGACAGGGGACGGAGCAGTACTTC
CDR3 protein: CASSLRGPGQGTEQYF
clone size: -
D gene: TRBD1
J gene: TRBJ2-7
V gene: TRBV5-1

CDR3 DNA: TGCGCCAGCAGCCAAGATCAACAGACAGATACGCAGTATTTT
CDR3 protein: CASSQDQQTDTQYF
clone size: -
D gene: -
J gene: TRBJ2-3
V gene: TRBV4-1

CDR3 DNA: TGTGCCAGCGAAGGTGGCGGGGAGCTGTTTTTT
CDR3 protein: CASEGGGELFF
clone size: -
D gene: -
J gene: TRBJ2-2
V gene: TRBV6-5

CDR3 DNA: TGTGCCAGCAGTGGCGAAAAACTGTTTTTT
CDR3 protein: CASSGEKLFF
clone size: -
D gene: -
J gene: TRBJ1-4
V gene: TRBV7-9

CDR3 DNA: TGTGCCAGCAGCCTAGCGAGAACAGAAACTAACTATGGCTACACCTTC
CDR3 protein: CASSLARTETNYGYTF
clone size: -
D gene: -
J gene: TRBJ1-2
V gene: TRBV7-9

CDR3 DNA: TGTGCCAGCAGCGTAGCTGAGAAGGGTATGGGAAACACCATATATTTT
CDR3 protein: CASSVAEKGMGNTIYF
clone size: -
D gene: -
J gene: TRBJ1-3
V gene: TRBV9

CDR3 DNA: TGCAGCGTAGGACTAGCGGGAGACAGTGAGCAGTTCTTC
CDR3 protein: CSVGLAGDSEQFF
clone size: -
D gene: TRBD2
J gene: TRBJ2-1
V gene: TRBV29-1

CDR3 DNA: TGTGCCAGCAGCCACCGGGCAGCAACCTACGAGCAGTACTTC
CDR3 protein: CASSHRAATYEQYF
clone size: -
D gene: -
J gene: TRBJ2-7
V gene: TRBV4-2

CDR3 DNA: TGCAGCGTTGACGGACAGGGCTTTTTGCGTTTGTTAGGGGAGCTGTTTTTT
CDR3 protein: CSVDGQGFLRLLGELFF
clone size: -
D gene: TRBD1
J gene: TRBJ2-2
V gene: TRBV29-1

CDR3 DNA: TGTGCCAGCAGCCGATGGGAAGAGCAGTACTTC
CDR3 protein: CASSRWEEQYF
clone size: -
D gene: -
J gene: TRBJ2-7
V gene: TRBV7-9

CDR3 DNA: TGTGCCAGCAGTCCTAGCGGATGGGGGTCCAATGAGCAGTTCTTC
CDR3 protein: CASSPSGWGSNEQFF
clone size: -
D gene: TRBD2
J gene: TRBJ2-1
V gene: TRBV6-5

CDR3 DNA: TGCAGCGTTGAAAGGCAGTACGAGCAGTACTTC
CDR3 protein: CSVERQYEQYF
clone size: -
D gene: -
J gene: TRBJ2-7
V gene: TRBV29-1

CDR3 DNA: TGCAGTGCCATGGTGGGGGAGACCCAGTACTTC
CDR3 protein: CSAMVGETQYF
clone size: -
D gene: -
J gene: TRBJ2-5
V gene: TRBV20-1

CDR3 DNA: TGTGCCAGCAGCTCTCGGGACAGGGATCTCTACGAGCAGTACTTC
CDR3 protein: CASSSRDRDLYEQYF
clone size: -
D gene: TRBD1
J gene: TRBJ2-7
V gene: TRBV7-9

CDR3 DNA: TGCAGCGTTTTCCGGACTGAAGCTTTCTTT
CDR3 protein: CSVFRTEAFF
clone size: -
D gene: -
J gene: TRBJ1-1
V gene: TRBV29-1

CDR3 DNA: TGTGCCAGCAGTGGCAACTATGGCTACACCTTC
CDR3 protein: CASSGNYGYTF
clone size: -
D gene: -
J gene: TRBJ1-2
V gene: TRBV25-1

CDR3 DNA: TGTGCCAGCAGCCGACAAGCAGGCTCCTACAATGAGCAGTTCTTC
CDR3 protein: CASSRQAGSYNEQFF
clone size: -
D gene: -
J gene: TRBJ2-1
V gene: TRBV14

CDR3 DNA: TGCAGCGTTGAGGGACTTCAGGTAGTTGATACGCAGTATTTT
CDR3 protein: CSVEGLQVVDTQYF
clone size: once
D gene: -
J gene: TRBJ2-3
V gene: TRBV29-1

CDR3 DNA: TGTGCCGGACACAGGGAGGGTGGCTATGGCTACACCTTC
CDR3 protein: CAGHREGGYGYTF
clone size: -
D gene: -
J gene: TRBJ1-2
V gene: TRBV7-9

CDR3 DNA: TGTGCCAGCAGTGAGGTATTCGGCTACAATGAGCAGTTCTTC
CDR3 protein: CASSEVFGYNEQFF
clone size: once
D gene: -
J gene: TRBJ2-1
V gene: TRBV2

CDR3 DNA: TGCGCCAGCAGCTTCGACCCACCGACAGGGGGAAGGACTGAAGCTTTCTTT
CDR3 protein: CASSFDPPTGGRTEAFF
clone size: -
D gene: TRBD1
J gene: TRBJ1-1
V gene: TRBV5-1

CDR3 DNA: TGTGCCAGCAGTGAAGCAGTGAACACTGAAGCTTTCTTT
CDR3 protein: CASSEAVNTEAFF
clone size: -
D gene: -
J gene: TRBJ1-1
V gene: TRBV6-1

CDR3 DNA: TGTGCCTGGGGACAGGCGACCTACGAGCAGTACTTC
CDR3 protein: CAWGQATYEQYF
clone size: -
D gene: TRBD1
J gene: TRBJ2-7
V gene: TRBV30

CDR3 DNA: TGCAGCGTTGAATGGGTAAAAGGGGACTATGGCTACACCTTC
CDR3 protein: CSVEWVKGDYGYTF
clone size: -
D gene: -
J gene: TRBJ1-2
V gene: TRBV29-1

CDR3 DNA: TGTGCCAGCAGCTCCCCGGGTCGCGATTACGAGCAGTACTTC
CDR3 protein: CASSSPGRDYEQYF
clone size: -
D gene: -
J gene: TRBJ2-7
V gene: TRBV7-2

CDR3 DNA: TGTGCCAGTAGTACATCGACAGGGGGACACGAGCAGTACTTC
CDR3 protein: CASSTSTGGHEQYF
clone size: -
D gene: TRBD1
J gene: TRBJ2-7
V gene: TRBV19

CDR3 DNA: TGTGCCAGCAGCTTAGGTGTGGGGGATGAGCAGTTCTTC
CDR3 protein: CASSLGVGDEQFF
clone size: -
D gene: -
J gene: TRBJ2-1
V gene: TRBV7-9

CDR3 DNA: TGTGCCAGCAGCCACGTTCCGAACGGGGCCTACGAGCAGTACTTC
CDR3 protein: CASSHVPNGAYEQYF
clone size: -
D gene: -
J gene: TRBJ2-7
V gene: TRBV14

CDR3 DNA: TGTGCCAGTAGTGGACAGGGACTCTTGAACACTGAAGCTTTCTTT
CDR3 protein: CASSGQGLLNTEAFF
clone size: -
D gene: TRBD1
J gene: TRBJ1-1
V gene: TRBV19

CDR3 DNA: TGTGCCAGCAGTTACTGGCAGGGCGCGAACACCGGGGAGCTGTTTTTT
CDR3 protein: CASSYWQGANTGELFF
clone size: few
D gene: -
J gene: TRBJ2-2
V gene: TRBV6-5

CDR3 DNA: TGTGCCAGCAGCCAAGCTGGGGAAAACACCGGGGAGCTGTTTTTT
CDR3 protein: CASSQAGENTGELFF
clone size: -
D gene: -
J gene: TRBJ2-2
V gene: TRBV14

CDR3 DNA: TGCAGCGTCCCCGGGACAGCAACAGATACGCAGTATTTT
CDR3 protein: CSVPGTATDTQYF
clone size: -
D gene: TRBD1
J gene: TRBJ2-3
V gene: TRBV29-1

CDR3 DNA: TGTGCCAGCAGCCTCCGGAGGCAGGGGGGGTACACAGATACGCAGTATTTT
CDR3 protein: CASSLRRQGGYTDTQYF
clone size: -
D gene: -
J gene: TRBJ2-3
V gene: TRBV5-6

CDR3 DNA: TGTGCCAGCAGTTCGACTAGCGGGAGTCTCTTGATGAACGAGCAGTACTTC
CDR3 protein: CASSSTSGSLLMNEQYF
clone size: -
D gene: TRBD2
J gene: TRBJ2-7
V gene: TRBV27

CDR3 DNA: TGTGCCAGCAGTTTTGGACTGTACAATGAGCAGTTCTTC
CDR3 protein: CASSFGLYNEQFF
clone size: -
D gene: -
J gene: TRBJ2-1
V gene: TRBV27

CDR3 DNA: TGTGCCAGCAGTGACTTTCAAACTAGCGGGAGCCAGCAGTTCTTC
CDR3 protein: CASSDFQTSGSQQFF
clone size: -
D gene: TRBD2
J gene: TRBJ2-1
V gene: TRBV6-4

CDR3 DNA: TGTGCCAGCAGCGTAGGTCCGGGTCGCGAGCAGTACTTC
CDR3 protein: CASSVGPGREQYF
clone size: -
D gene: -
J gene: TRBJ2-7
V gene: TRBV9

CDR3 DNA: TGTGCTAGCAGCTGGAGACGGACTAGCGGTGAGACCCAGTACTTC
CDR3 protein: CASSWRRTSGETQYF
clone size: -
D gene: TRBD2
J gene: TRBJ2-5
V gene: TRBV7-7

CDR3 DNA: TGCAGCGTTGCTGAGAGCAATGAGCAGTTCTTC
CDR3 protein: CSVAESNEQFF
clone size: -
D gene: -
J gene: TRBJ2-1
V gene: TRBV29-1

CDR3 DNA: TGTGCCAGCAGCTTAAGCGGCTCCTACAATGAGCAGTTCTTC
CDR3 protein: CASSLSGSYNEQFF
clone size: -
D gene: -
J gene: TRBJ2-1
V gene: TRBV7-9

CDR3 DNA: TGTGCCAGCAGTTTAAGCGGTCCGGGAAGTGTGTCCTACGAGCAGTACTTC
CDR3 protein: CASSLSGPGSVSYEQYF
clone size: -
D gene: -
J gene: TRBJ2-7
V gene: TRBV27

CDR3 DNA: TGCAGCGTCGATCCGGGGCGAACCTATGGCTACACCTTC
CDR3 protein: CSVDPGRTYGYTF
clone size: -
D gene: -
J gene: TRBJ1-2
V gene: TRBV29-1

CDR3 DNA: TGTGCCAGCAGTCTGACTCGGGGGTTTAGTACTGAAGCTTTCTTT
CDR3 protein: CASSLTRGFSTEAFF
clone size: -
D gene: -
J gene: TRBJ1-1
V gene: TRBV28

CDR3 DNA: TGTGCCAGCAGCTCCGGGACTAGCGGGATCTCAGATACGCAGTATTTT
CDR3 protein: CASSSGTSGISDTQYF
clone size: -
D gene: TRBD2
J gene: TRBJ2-3
V gene: TRBV7-3

CDR3 DNA: TGTGCCAGCAGCCCTTGGGACAGTTCCTACAATGAGCAGTTCTTC
CDR3 protein: CASSPWDSSYNEQFF
clone size: -
D gene: TRBD1
J gene: TRBJ2-1
V gene: TRBV9

CDR3 DNA: TGTGCCAGCAGTTACGCAGGGACCGGGGAGCTGTTTTTT
CDR3 protein: CASSYAGTGELFF
clone size: -
D gene: -
J gene: TRBJ2-2
V gene: TRBV6-5

CDR3 DNA: TGCGCCAGCAGCCAAGATAGGGGGATTTGGGGAACTAATGAAAAACTGTTTTTT
CDR3 protein: CASSQDRGIWGTNEKLFF
clone size: -
D gene: -
J gene: TRBJ1-4
V gene: TRBV4-1

CDR3 DNA: TGTGCCAGCAGTCTAGGGGGGGCCAACGTCCTGACTTTC
CDR3 protein: CASSLGGANVLTF
clone size: -
D gene: -
J gene: TRBJ2-6
V gene: TRBV27

CDR3 DNA: TGTGCCTGGTCACTAGCGGACACCTACGAGCAGTACTTC
CDR3 protein: CAWSLADTYEQYF
clone size: -
D gene: TRBD2
J gene: TRBJ2-7
V gene: TRBV30